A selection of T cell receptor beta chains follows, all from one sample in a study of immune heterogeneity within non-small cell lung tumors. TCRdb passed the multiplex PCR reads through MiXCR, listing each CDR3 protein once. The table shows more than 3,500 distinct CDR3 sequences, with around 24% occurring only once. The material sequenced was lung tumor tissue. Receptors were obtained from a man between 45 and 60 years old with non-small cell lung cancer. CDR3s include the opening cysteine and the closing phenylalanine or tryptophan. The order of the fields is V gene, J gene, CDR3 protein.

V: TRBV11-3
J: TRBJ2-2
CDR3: CAGSGAGTGELFF

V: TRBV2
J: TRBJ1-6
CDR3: CASETGQGLSPLQF

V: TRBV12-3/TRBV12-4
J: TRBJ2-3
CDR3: CASSPGTSGDTQYF

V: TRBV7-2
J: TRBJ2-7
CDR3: CASSVQGGSYEQYF

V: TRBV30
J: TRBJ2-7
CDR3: CAWTPELPYEQHF

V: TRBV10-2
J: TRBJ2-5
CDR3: CASRRTSGGARETQYF

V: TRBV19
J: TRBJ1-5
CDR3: CASSIYTRGGNQPQHF

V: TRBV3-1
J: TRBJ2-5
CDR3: CASSQVRSQETQYF

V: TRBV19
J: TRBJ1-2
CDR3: CASSTLLQGADYGYTF

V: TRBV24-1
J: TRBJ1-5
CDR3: CATTASNQPQHF

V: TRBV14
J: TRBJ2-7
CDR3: CASRAAGTPDYEQYF

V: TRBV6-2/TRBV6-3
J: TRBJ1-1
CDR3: CSSSYSDRNIEAFF

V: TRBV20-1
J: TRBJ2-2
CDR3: CSAGTQTGELFF

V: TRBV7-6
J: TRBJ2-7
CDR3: CASSLNAASSGTYEQYF

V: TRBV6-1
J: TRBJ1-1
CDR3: CATTRQGNTEAFF

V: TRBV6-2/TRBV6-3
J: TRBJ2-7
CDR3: CASSPLTSGDIYEQYF

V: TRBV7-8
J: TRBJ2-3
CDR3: CASSPMSLLAGGPRDTQYF

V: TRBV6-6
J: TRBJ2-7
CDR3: CASSYSTTQSYEQYF

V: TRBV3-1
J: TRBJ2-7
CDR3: CASSQVPGEQYF

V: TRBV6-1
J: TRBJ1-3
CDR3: CASRHDRGGNTIYF

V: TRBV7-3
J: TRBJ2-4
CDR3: CASSLKGGFPDIQYF

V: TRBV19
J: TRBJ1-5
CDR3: CAPQAHRGCHQPQHF

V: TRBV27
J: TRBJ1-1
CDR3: CASSLLPSVNTEAFF

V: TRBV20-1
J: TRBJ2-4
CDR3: CSANRGSGDIQYF

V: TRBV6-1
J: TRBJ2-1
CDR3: CASESSGNSRYEQFF

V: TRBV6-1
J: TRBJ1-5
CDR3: CASSRTGASNQPQHF

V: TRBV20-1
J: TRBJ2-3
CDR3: CSAGKQRAADTQYF

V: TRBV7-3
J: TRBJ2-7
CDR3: CASSLDRGREQYF

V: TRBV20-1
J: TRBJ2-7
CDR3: CSATPSGSHEQYF

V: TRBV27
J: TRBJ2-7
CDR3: CASRRQGLSYEQYF